Described below is a single T cell receptor beta chain sequence and its context. The data are from a study of blood T cell repertoires in COVID-19. Study-level background: Some COVID-19 samples were acute and others convalescent; all came from the United States, Italy and Spain. PBMCs, B-cell-depleted T cells, or T cells provided the cDNA or gDNA that made up the material.

CDR1 and CDR2 (germline): SNHLY, FYNNEI. This CDR3 region has 12 residues. V dropped 8 bases and J dropped 5; count of bases not matched to a gene: 5. In the original analysis: Counts of nucleated cells, estimated from reference gene primer amplification, were obtained. Here immunoSEQ multiplex PCR was the method, and the copy in TCRdb shows in-frame clones only, minus some. Clonal size and the V and J genes are those of that table, whereas D and trimming came from the DNA. The table shows roughly 270,000 clones, with approximately 85% occurring only once. This receptor was identified in a man aged 50 to 60 with active or convalescent COVID-19. The V and J genes are TRBV2 and TRBJ2-5; 7 nucleotides match TRBD2. Sequencing used peripheral blood. The CDR3 sequence: CASRRGRETQYF. The CDR3 coding sequence is TGTGCCAGCCGGCGGGGGAGGGAGACCCAGTACTTC.